This T cell receptor beta chain was captured in a study of T cells after yellow fever vaccination. Study conclusions and caveats: Among primary-vaccination clones, most reappeared after the booster, at almost 98% for CD4 and around 91% for CD8. Relatively few clonotypes were ones that appeared in both CD4 and CD8 compartments.

The CDR3 is 17 residues long. Germline V gene data show CDR1 as SEHNR and CDR2 as FQNEAQ (reference sequence). V shed 5 bases and J 0 bases; nucleotides not matched to a gene: 5. This clonotype was picked up a small number of times. Antigen: not known. It was through 5'RACE template switching that TCR cDNA was made, with a universal primer site and UMIs added. TCRdb called the 5' RACE reads again in MiXCR, with one record for every CDR3 protein. The sample carries about 370,000 distinct CDR3 sequences, 9.5% to 13% recorded once. V usage is TRBV7-9 and J usage is TRBJ1-6; 9 nucleotides line up with TRBD1. This clonotype was sampled from a man aged 18 to 29 who received the YFV17D yellow fever vaccine. The sequenced sample was PBMCs, obtained on the day of the first yellow fever vaccination. The CDR3 is CASSRDRDFSYNSPLHF. The CDR3 DNA reads TGTGCCAGCAGCCGGGACAGGGATTTCTCCTATAATTCACCCCTCCACTTT.